These T cell receptor beta chains were read from a single sample in a study of early T cells in non-severe SARS-CoV-2 infection. One entry per CDR3 protein results from TCRdb running MiXCR on the 5' RACE reads. The sample holds roughly 100,000 distinct CDR3 sequences; roughly an eighth are singletons and the top ten take under 2.5%. The specimen sequenced was whole blood. The receptors derive from an adult who was a healthcare worker with PCR-confirmed SARS-CoV-2 infection or an uninfected control (not recorded which). Each CDR3 is given with its conserved first and last residue. D genes are given only for firm matches. Some rows have no size entry. The others give once, few or many, or a class for an expanded clone.

>few|TRBV29-1|13|TRBJ1-2|.
TGCAGCGTTGAGGAGGGCCTAAACTATGGCTACACCTTC
CSVEEGLNYGYTF
>few|TRBV5-1|15|TRBJ2-5|TRBD2
TGCGCCAGCAGCATCCGACTAGCGGGGGAAGAGACCCAGTACTTC
CASSIRLAGEETQYF
>many|TRBV18|16|TRBJ2-3|.
TGTGCCAGCTCACCCCCTCGGCGGGGGCGTTCAGATACGCAGTATTTT
CASSPPRRGRSDTQYF
>.|TRBV11-2|13|TRBJ2-2|.
TGTGCCAGCAGATCGGTTGGAACCGGGGAGCTGTTTTTT
CASRSVGTGELFF
>.|TRBV4-1|11|TRBJ1-1|.
TGCGCCAGCAGCCCAGGAGGGAGAGCTTTCTTT
CASSPGGRAFF
>many|TRBV4-2|13|TRBJ2-3|.
TGTGCCAGCAGCCAAAGAGAAACAGATACGCAGTATTTT
CASSQRETDTQYF
>.|TRBV5-6|15|TRBJ1-2|.
TGTGCCAGCAGCTTCTCAGGGCGGACTAACTATGGCTACACCTTC
CASSFSGRTNYGYTF
>.|TRBV27|17|TRBJ2-1|TRBD1
TGTGCCAGCAGTAAGGACAGGTCGACAAGCTCCTACAATGAGCAGTTCTTC
CASSKDRSTSSYNEQFF
>few|TRBV20-1|12|TRBJ2-1|.
TGCAGTGCTTGGGCCAGGGGAGATGAGCAGTTCTTC
CSAWARGDEQFF
>.|TRBV6-1|15|TRBJ2-1|TRBD1
TGTGCCAGCAGGGCCGGGACAGTGACTTCTCGGATGGAGTTCTTC
CASRAGTVTSRMEFF
>many|TRBV7-2|14|TRBJ1-5|TRBD1
TGTGCCAGCAGCACGGGACAGATTAATCAGCCCCAGCATTTT
CASSTGQINQPQHF
>.|TRBV6-6|14|TRBJ1-6|.
TGTGCCAGCAGTTACCCGGACAAGGGAGTGACCCTCCACTTT
CASSYPDKGVTLHF
>.|TRBV6-5|16|TRBJ2-2|TRBD2
TGTGCCAGCAGGGTAGCGGGGGGCTCCAACACCGGGGAGCTGTTTTTT
CASRVAGGSNTGELFF
>.|TRBV2|16|TRBJ2-3|TRBD2
TGTGTCAGCAACGAGGGGACTAGCTTTACCACAGATACGCAGTATTTT
CVSNEGTSFTTDTQYF
>few|TRBV18|15|TRBJ1-1|.
TGTGCCAGCTCACTTTTAGCTGGGAGGAACACTGAAGCTTTCTTT
CASSLLAGRNTEAFF
>many|TRBV12-3/TRBV12-4|13|TRBJ2-1|TRBD2
TGTGCCAGCAGTTTAGGCGGGGGTCACGAGCAGTTCTTC
CASSLGGGHEQFF
>few|TRBV10-3|13|TRBJ1-2|.
TGTGCCATCAGTGAGTTGAGTTCCTATGGCTACACCTTC
CAISELSSYGYTF
>many|TRBV10-3|13|TRBJ2-1|TRBD1
TGTGCCATCGACAGGGGGCTTTACAATGAGCAGTTCTTC
CAIDRGLYNEQFF
>many|TRBV24-1|14|TRBJ2-1|.
TGTGCCACCAGTGATTTCCTGGGTCGAAATGAGCAGTTCTTC
CATSDFLGRNEQFF
>many|TRBV18|14|TRBJ1-1|TRBD1
TGTGCCAGCTCACTAGCACTCGACAGGGGCCAAGCTTTCTTT
CASSLALDRGQAFF
>.|TRBV12-3/TRBV12-4|14|TRBJ1-3|.
TGTGCCAGCAGTTTTTTCGGGGTCGGAAACACCATATATTTT
CASSFFGVGNTIYF
>few|TRBV7-9|14|TRBJ2-7|TRBD2
TGTGCCAGCAGCAAGCGGACTAGCGGGGGCGAGCAGTACTTC
CASSKRTSGGEQYF
>many|TRBV19|14|TRBJ2-3|.
TGTGCCAGTAGAGCGACAGTCGCCGGGGATACGCAGTATTTT
CASRATVAGDTQYF
>few|TRBV5-8|18|TRBJ2-7|TRBD1
TGTGCCAGCAGCCATGCCTTCAACACAGGGGGACAAACCTACGAGCAGTACTTC
CASSHAFNTGGQTYEQYF
>.|TRBV11-2|16|TRBJ2-5|.
TGTGCCAGCAGCGTCAGCCTCGGGGGGCTGAAAGAGACCCAGTACTTC
CASSVSLGGLKETQYF
>many|TRBV6-1|16|TRBJ2-1|TRBD1
TGTGCCAGCAGTGACCCTCAGGGGGTCTCCTACAATGAGCAGTTCTTC
CASSDPQGVSYNEQFF
>many|TRBV5-1|17|TRBJ1-1|TRBD1
TGCGCCAGCAGCCCGGAGCCCCGACAGGGGCTGAACACTGAAGCTTTCTTT
CASSPEPRQGLNTEAFF
>many|TRBV5-6|11|TRBJ2-1|.
TGTGCCAGCAGCTTTTGGGGTGAGCAGTTCTTC
CASSFWGEQFF
>few|TRBV11-2|19|TRBJ2-4|.
TGTGCCAGCAGCCCCCTCAGCCCCGGGATTATCTTAGCCAAAAACATTCAGTACTTC
CASSPLSPGIILAKNIQYF
>many|TRBV7-2|13|TRBJ2-1|.
TGTGCCAGCAGCTGGGACTTTTACAATGAGCAGTTCTTC
CASSWDFYNEQFF
>few|TRBV29-1|12|TRBJ2-2|.
TGCAGCGTTGACAGGAGCACCGGGGAGCTGTTTTTT
CSVDRSTGELFF
>.|TRBV4-3|13|TRBJ1-2|TRBD1
TGCGCCAGCAGCCAACGACAGGGCTATGGCTACACCTTC
CASSQRQGYGYTF
>many|TRBV20-1|11|TRBJ2-1|.
TGCAGTGCTAGAGATCCCCCTGAGCAGTTCTTC
CSARDPPEQFF
>.|TRBV3-1|15|TRBJ2-5|.
TGTGCCAGCAGCCAACAGGGGGGGGCCCAAGAGACCCAGTACTTC
CASSQQGGAQETQYF
>.|TRBV28|11|TRBJ2-1|.
TGTGCCAGCATACAGGGCAATGAGCAGTTCTTC
CASIQGNEQFF
>.|TRBV10-3|12|TRBJ1-2|.
TGTGCCGTATGGGGGGGAAGCTATGGCTACACCTTC
CAVWGGSYGYTF
>.|TRBV28|13|TRBJ1-5|TRBD1
TGTGCCAGCAGAGGACAGGGGACTCAGCCCCAGCATTTT
CASRGQGTQPQHF
>.|TRBV5-1|15|TRBJ2-7|.
TGCGCCAGCAGACAGGACACGACGAGCTCCTACGAGCAGTACTTC
CASRQDTTSSYEQYF
>.|TRBV6-5|14|TRBJ2-3|.
TGTGCCAGCAGTTACTCGAACCCCACAGATACGCAGTATTTT
CASSYSNPTDTQYF
>.|TRBV7-2|13|TRBJ2-5|.
TGTGCCAGCAGCCGACCCCCACGAGAGACCCAGTACTTC
CASSRPPRETQYF
>few|TRBV28|14|TRBJ1-5|.
TGTGCCAGCGGCCCACCGGGACTCAATCAGCCCCAGCATTTT
CASGPPGLNQPQHF
>few|TRBV5-1|16|TRBJ2-7|.
TGCGCCAGCAGGCAAGAACCCGGGTCAAAGGTATACGAGCAGTACTTC
CASRQEPGSKVYEQYF
>many|TRBV20-1|12|TRBJ2-1|TRBD1
TGCAGTGCTATCCCAGGGGGCCTTGAGCAGTTCTTC
CSAIPGGLEQFF
>.|TRBV11-2|14|TRBJ2-7|.
TGTGCCAGCAGCGTCGGACCGAACTCCTACGAGCAGTACTTC
CASSVGPNSYEQYF
>once|TRBV28|16|TRBJ2-7|TRBD1
TGTGCCAGCAGTCTCGCCCCCCGGACAGGGGGCTACGAGCAGTACTTC
CASSLAPRTGGYEQYF
>many|TRBV10-3|16|TRBJ2-7|TRBD1
TGTGCCATCAGTGAGCTGGGGACAGGGCTGTCCTACGAGCAGTACTTC
CAISELGTGLSYEQYF
>.|TRBV20-1|14|TRBJ1-6|.
TGCAGTGCGCCCCGAGGCTCCTATAATTCACCCCTCCACTTT
CSAPRGSYNSPLHF
>.|TRBV5-1|14|TRBJ2-7|TRBD1
TGCGCCAGCAGCTCCCGACAGGGAAGCTACGAGCAGTACTTC
CASSSRQGSYEQYF
>few|TRBV28|15|TRBJ1-5|TRBD1
TGTGCCAGCAGTTCAGGGACAGGGATAAATCAGCCCCAGCATTTT
CASSSGTGINQPQHF
>few|TRBV28|14|TRBJ2-5|.
TGTGCCAGCAGTCCGAGGGCCACAGCGGAGACCCAGTACTTC
CASSPRATAETQYF
>few|TRBV3-1|13|TRBJ2-7|TRBD1
TGTGCCAGCAGCCCGGGGACAGGCTACGAGCAGTACTTC
CASSPGTGYEQYF
>.|TRBV7-9|15|TRBJ1-1|.
TGTGCCAGCAGCTTCTTTAGGGGAGTGAACACTGAAGCTTTCTTT
CASSFFRGVNTEAFF
>few|TRBV7-2|13|TRBJ1-5|.
TGTGCCAGCAGCTTCAGAACAGGACAGCCCCAGCATTTT
CASSFRTGQPQHF
>many|TRBV7-2|15|TRBJ1-3|TRBD1
TGTGCCAGCAGCTTACAGGGGGCCGTGGGAAACACCATATATTTT
CASSLQGAVGNTIYF
>few|TRBV20-1|12|TRBJ2-7|.
TGCAGTGCTAGAGTAGGGGCCTACGAGCAGTACTTC
CSARVGAYEQYF